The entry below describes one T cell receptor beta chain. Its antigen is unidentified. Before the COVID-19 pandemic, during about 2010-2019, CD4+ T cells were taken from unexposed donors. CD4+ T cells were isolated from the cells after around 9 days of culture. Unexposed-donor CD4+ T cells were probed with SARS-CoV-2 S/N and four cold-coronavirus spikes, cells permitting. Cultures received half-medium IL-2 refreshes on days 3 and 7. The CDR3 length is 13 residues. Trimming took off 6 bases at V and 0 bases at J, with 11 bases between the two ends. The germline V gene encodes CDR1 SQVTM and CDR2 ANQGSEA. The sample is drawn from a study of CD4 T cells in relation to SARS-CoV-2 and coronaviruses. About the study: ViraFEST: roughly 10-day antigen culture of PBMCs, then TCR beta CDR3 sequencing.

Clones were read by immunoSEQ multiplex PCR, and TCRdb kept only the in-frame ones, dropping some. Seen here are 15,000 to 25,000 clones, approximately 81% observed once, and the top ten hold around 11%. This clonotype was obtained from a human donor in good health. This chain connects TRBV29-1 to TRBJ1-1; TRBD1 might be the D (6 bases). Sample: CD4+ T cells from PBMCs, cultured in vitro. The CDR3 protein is CSVDYRVNTEAFF. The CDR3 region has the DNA TGCAGCGTGGATTACAGGGTGAACACTGAAGCTTTCTTT.